A single sample gave rise to the 10 T cell receptor beta chains below, sequenced in a study of T cells in Graves' hyperthyroidism and ophthalmopathy. Using RNA transcripts as the source, TCR beta CDR3 regions were amplified. HTBI primers were employed in a first-round RT-PCR of the TCR CDR3. TCRdb re-called the multiplex PCR reads through MiXCR, storing one row per CDR3 protein. Of 550,000 to 650,000 distinct CDR3 sequences detected, approximately 14% appear once; the ten largest clones hold approximately 15%. The specimen sequenced was blood. The source of these receptors is a woman aged 40 to 55 with Graves' hyperthyroidism.

This clonotype was observed at least ten times. The rearrangement links TRBV7-3 to TRBJ2-3, with TRBD2 matching over 8 bases. The trim removed 5 bases at V and 4 bases at J, leaving 11 bases unmatched. The CDR3 has 16 amino acids. Germline V lookup: CDR1 SGHTA, CDR2 FQGTGA. The CDR3 region has the DNA TGTGCCAGCAGCCCAATGGGGACTAGGAATTCAGATACGCAGTATTTT. This codes for CASSPMGTRNSDTQYF.

The sample holds many counts of this clonotype. The genes are TRBV7-2 and TRBJ2-3; D is ambiguous. Germline CDR1 reads SGHTA; CDR2 reads FQGNSA. This CDR3 region has 14 residues. V lost 1 base and J 6 bases, leaving 11 bases between the germline ends. The CDR3 coding sequence is TGTGCCAGCAGCTTAGGGAGCAGGCCGGATACGCAGTATTTT. This sequence encodes CASSLGSRPDTQYF.

This clonotype showed up many times. The chain couples TRBV12-3 or TRBV12-4 to TRBJ2-7; D unclear. V lost 1 base, J lost 2 bases, and 12 bases lay in between. There are 15 residues in the CDR3. The CDR3 spells CASSLDPVTTYEQYF. In nucleotides, the CDR3 is TGTGCCAGCAGTTTAGACCCCGTCACCACCTACGAGCAGTACTTC.

This clonotype was counted between two and nine times. V and J are TRBV12-3 or TRBV12-4 and TRBJ2-7, with a possible D match to TRBD1 (6 bases). The ends were cut back, 5 bases at V and 2 bases at J, with 16 bases in the middle. CDR3 size: 15 residues. The DNA for the CDR3 is TGTGCCAGCAGTCCCACCGGGACACAAGCCTACGAGCAGTACTTC. Encoded protein: CASSPTGTQAYEQYF.

The rearrangement joins TRBV24-1 to TRBJ1-5; 9 bases line up with TRBD1. The junction had 9 bases not matched to a gene; V was cut back by 4 bases and J by 9 bases. Germline V gene sequence: CDR1 KGHDR, CDR2 SFDVKD. The CDR3 is 15 amino acids. The CDR3 nucleotides are TGTGCCACCAGTGAAAGGACAGGGGTCTTTGGGCCCCAGCATTTT. Translating gives CATSERTGVFGPQHF.

In this sample, this clonotype turned up many times. J is TRBJ1-5 and V is TRBV30, with D perhaps matching TRBD1 (6 bases). The CDR3 runs 16 residues. Trimming took off 4 bases at V and 0 bases at J, with 16 bases between the two ends. In germline, CDR1 is GTSNPN, CDR2 SVGIG (reference sequence). CDR3 bases: TGTGCCTGGACCTCGGCGGGGGCGGATAGCAATCAGCCCCAGCATTTT. Amino acids: CAWTSAGADSNQPQHF.

In this sample, this clonotype turned up many times. V and J are TRBV20-1 and TRBJ1-2; D remains ambiguous. Germline V gives CDR1 DFQATT, CDR2 SNEGSKA (reference sequence). With 0 bases removed from V and 0 bases from J, the gap between germline ends came to 5 bases. The CDR3 has 13 residues. This CDR3 is CSARDEANYGYTF. CDR3 in DNA: TGCAGTGCTAGAGATGAAGCTAACTATGGCTACACCTTC.

The V gene is TRBV19, the J gene TRBJ2-7, with 11 nucleotides matching TRBD2. The CDR3 consists of 17 residues. CDR1 LNHDA and CDR2 SQIVND come from the germline V gene (reference sequence). With V trimmed by 2 bases and J by 1 base, 7 bases remained unmatched. The CDR3 reads CASSITGSSGRSYEQYF. The CDR3 nucleotides are TGTGCCAGTAGTATAACTGGGTCTAGCGGGAGGTCCTACGAGCAGTACTTC. Full variable domain (missing parts from reference TRBV19 and TRBJ2-7): DGGITQSPKYLFRKEGQNVTLSCEQNLNHDAMYWYRQDPGQGLRLIYYSQIVNDFQKGDIAEGYSVSREKKESFPLTVTSAQKNPTAFYLCASSITGSSGRSYEQYFGPGTRLTVT.

This clonotype was picked up many times. V gene TRBV27 combines with J gene TRBJ1-1; perhaps TRBD1 as D (6 bases). V lost 5 bases to trimming and J lost 3 bases, with 10 bases between them. The CDR3 totals 13 residues. Germline V gene lookup returns CDR1 MNHEY and CDR2 SMNVEV (reference sequence). CDR3 nucleotide sequence: TGTGCCAGCAGTACGACAGGTTACACTGAAGCTTTCTTT. It codes for CASSTTGYTEAFF.

The chain joins TRBV19 to TRBJ1-4; no reliable D call. This CDR3 is 15 amino acids long. V was pared by 5 bases and J by 0 bases, with 10 bases between. Germline lookup yields CDR1 LNHDA and CDR2 SQIVND (reference sequence). In DNA, the CDR3 is TGTGCCAGTAGTGTCCGGAGTGCAACTAATGAAAAACTGTTTTTT. This encodes CASSVRSATNEKLFF.